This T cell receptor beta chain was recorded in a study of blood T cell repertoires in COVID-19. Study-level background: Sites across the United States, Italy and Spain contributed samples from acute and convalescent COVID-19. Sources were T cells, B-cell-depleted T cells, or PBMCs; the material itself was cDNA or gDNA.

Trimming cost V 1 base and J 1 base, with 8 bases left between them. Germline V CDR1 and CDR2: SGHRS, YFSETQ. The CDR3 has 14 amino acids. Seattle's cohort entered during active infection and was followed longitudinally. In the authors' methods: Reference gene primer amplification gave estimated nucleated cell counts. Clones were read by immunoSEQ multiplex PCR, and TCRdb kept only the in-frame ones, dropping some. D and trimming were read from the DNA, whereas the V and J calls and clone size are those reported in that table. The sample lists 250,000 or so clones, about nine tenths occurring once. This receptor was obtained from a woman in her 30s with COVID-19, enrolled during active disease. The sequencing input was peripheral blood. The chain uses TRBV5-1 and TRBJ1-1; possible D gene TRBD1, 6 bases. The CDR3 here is CASSLTGQNTEAFF. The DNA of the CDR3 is TGCGCCAGCAGCTTGACAGGGCAGAACACTGAAGCTTTCTTT.